The TCR beta chain under discussion was sequenced for a study of T cells in Graves' hyperthyroidism and ophthalmopathy. Authors of the study amplified TCR beta CDR3 regions from RNA transcripts. With the HTBI primer set, the TCR CDR3 went through a first round of RT-PCR. Each CDR3 protein is one row after TCRdb ran MiXCR on the multiplex PCR reads. The table has 140,000 or so distinct CDR3 sequences, around 20% seen once. Hyperthyroidism had been newly diagnosed in patients aged 18 to 65, and its duration was under 2 months. Uncontrolled infection, other autoimmune disease, pregnancy and lactation each barred patients from inclusion. This clonotype was detected ten times or more. Germline loops: CDR1 SEHNR, CDR2 FQNEAQ (reference sequence). This CDR3 region has 15 residues. V gave up 3 bases and J gave up 4 bases, with 12 bases separating them.

Sequenced material: blood. This chain joins TRBV7-9 and TRBJ2-2; TRBD2 might be the D (5 bases). The clonotype was recovered from a woman in her forties or fifties with Graves' hyperthyroidism that later progressed to Graves' ophthalmopathy. The CDR3, as DNA: TGTGCCAGCAGCTTCTTCCGGGGTCGCACCGGGGAGCTGTTTTTT. Its translation: CASSFFRGRTGELFF.